These 25 T cell receptor beta chains share one sample of origin, sequenced in a study of blood T cell repertoires in COVID-19. Using immunoSEQ multiplex PCR, the repertoire was profiled, and TCRdb retains in-frame clones only, with some absent. Of more than 100,000 clones listed, about 86% are singletons. The sequencing sample was made of PBMCs or T cells enriched from blood (not recorded which). Receptors were obtained from a man between 40 and 49 years old with acute COVID-19.

This clone was recorded only once. The gene calls are TRBV4-2 and TRBJ2-7; 10 nucleotides agree with TRBD2. The CDR3 loop spans 16 amino acids. With V trimmed by 0 bases and J by 2 bases, 4 bases remained unmatched. Germline CDR1 and CDR2: LGHNA and YNFKEQ. In DNA form, the CDR3 reads TGTGCCAGCAGCCAAGACCCTAGCGGGGGCCCCTACGAGCAGTACTTC. Encoded protein: CASSQDPSGGPYEQYF.

The chain is built from TRBV7-9 and TRBJ1-2; 7 nucleotides match TRBD1. Germline trimming cut 3 bases from V and 1 base from J; bases unmatched to any gene: 2. Germline V gives CDR1 SEHNR, CDR2 FQNEAQ (reference sequence). The CDR3 spans 14 residues. The CDR3 spells CASSLTGLNYGYTF. CDR3 in DNA: TGTGCCAGCAGCTTGACAGGGCTTAACTATGGCTACACCTTC.

The genes are TRBV7-3 and TRBJ2-1, with D possibly matching TRBD2 (6 bases). The CDR3 loop spans 15 amino acids. Trimming shortened V by 6 bases and J by 7 bases, and 19 bases separated the two germline ends. Germline CDR1 and CDR2: SGHTA and FQGTGA. The CDR3 reads CASSLAFQTRNEQFF. CDR3 nucleotides: TGTGCCAGCAGTCTAGCGTTCCAGACGAGGAATGAGCAGTTCTTC.

This clone was counted a single time. This sequence joins TRBV19 and TRBJ2-1, with D uncertain. V was shortened by 10 bases and J by 4 bases, with 14 bases between the two germline ends. The CDR3 consists of 13 residues. CDR1 and CDR2 (germline): LNHDA, SQIVND (reference sequence). The CDR3 region has the DNA TGTGCCACCGGGTCCGTTATTTACAATGAGCAGTTCTTC. Protein product: CATGSVIYNEQFF.

This clone is a singleton in its sample. The rearrangement uses TRBV28 and TRBJ1-5, with TRBD1 matching 7 bases. The ends lost 6 bases at V and 4 bases at J; junction bases unmatched: 9. The CDR3 has 15 residues. Germline CDR1 reads MDHEN; CDR2 reads SYDVKM. The CDR3 nucleotides are TGTGCCAGCAGCTCCTGGACAGGATCAAATCAGCCCCAGCATTTT. As protein: CASSSWTGSNQPQHF.

The V and J genes are TRBV7-9 and TRBJ1-1; possibly TRBD1 for D (6 bases). Germline V lookup: CDR1 SEHNR, CDR2 FQNEAQ (reference sequence). The V end lost 5 bases, the J end lost 1 base, and 8 bases lay between the germline ends. The CDR3 is made up of 13 amino acids. The chain's CDR3 is CASSTTGNTEAFF. CDR3 in DNA: TGTGCCAGCAGCACGACAGGGAACACTGAAGCTTTCTTT. Based on the CDR3 plus reference TRBV7-9 and TRBJ1-1, the full variable domain is DTGVSQNPRHKITKRGQNVTFRCDPISEHNRLYWYRQTLGQGPEFLTYFQNEAQLEKSRLLSDRFSAERPKGSFSTLEIQRTEQGDSAMYLCASSTTGNTEAFFGQGTRLTVV.

This clone was picked up a small number of times. This sequence joins TRBV19 and TRBJ1-5; D is perhaps TRBD1 (6 bases). The germline V gene encodes CDR1 LNHDA and CDR2 SQIVND (reference sequence). CDR3 size: 15 residues. Trimming stripped 3 bases from V and 6 bases from J, with 15 bases between. The CDR3 bases are TGTGCCAGTAGTATGGGAACACAGGGTGCTCAGCCCCAGCATTTT. This translates into CASSMGTQGAQPQHF.

In its sample, this clone was seen once. This chain connects TRBV29-1 to TRBJ2-2, with 8 bases matching TRBD1. Unmatched junction bases numbered 3, after V lost 1 base and J lost 5 bases. The CDR3 extends over 14 amino acids. CDR1 and CDR2 from the germline V gene are SQVTM and ANQGSEA. The CDR3 here is CSVEARGHTGELFF. The DNA for the CDR3 is TGCAGCGTTGAAGCCAGGGGGCATACCGGGGAGCTGTTTTTT.

This rearrangement joins TRBV10-3 to TRBJ1-6; D perhaps matches TRBD1 (5 bases). The CDR3 is 13 amino acids. V was clipped by 6 bases and J by 7 bases, with 10 bases between them. The germline V gene has CDR1 ENHRY and CDR2 SYGVKD. The CDR3 DNA is TGTGCCATCAGGCGGGACGTCAATTCACCCCTCCACTTT. Its translation: CAIRRDVNSPLHF.

CDR3 sequence: CASGAQPQHF. The CDR3, as DNA: TGTGCCAGCGGGGCCCAGCCCCAGCATTTT. The chain has TRBV6-5 and TRBJ1-5, with D tentatively TRBD1 (5 bases). CDR1 MNHEY and CDR2 SVGAGI come from the germline V gene. V lost 8 bases to trimming and J lost 7 bases, with 6 bases between them. The CDR3 length is 10 residues.

The chain recombines TRBV3-1 (or the pseudogene TRBV3-2) with TRBJ1-6; D is undetermined. CDR1 is LGHDT and CDR2 is YNNKEL in the germline V gene (reference sequence). The ends were cut back, 4 bases at V and 7 bases at J, with 5 bases in the middle. The CDR3 extends over 12 amino acids. The CDR3 DNA sequence: TGTGCCAGCAGCCCATTGAATTCACCCCTCCACTTT. This gives the protein CASSPLNSPLHF.

The CDR3 coding sequence is TGTGCCAGCAGTTCACATCCCCCAGAGACCCAGTACTTC. Its protein product is CASSSHPPETQYF. This chain uses TRBV27 with TRBJ2-5; D is unresolved. From germline, CDR1 is MNHEY and CDR2 SMNVEV (reference sequence). The CDR3 spans 13 residues. The V end was cut by 4 bases, the J end by 4 bases, with 10 bases between.

V gene TRBV10-1 combines with J gene TRBJ2-5; no clear D. CDR3 length equals 13 residues. V was trimmed by 2 bases and J by 5 bases, leaving 9 bases between them. Germline CDR1 WNHNN, CDR2 SYGVQD (reference sequence). This CDR3 is CASSETLSETQYF. The CDR3 DNA reads as TGCGCCAGCAGTGAGACTCTAAGCGAGACCCAGTACTTC.

V and J are TRBV9 and TRBJ2-7; tentative D call: TRBD1 (6 bases). Germline CDR1 is SGDLS and CDR2 is YYNGEE. The CDR3 is 16 residues long. Between the trimmed V and J ends, which lost 4 bases and 6 bases, there was a span of 23 bases. DNA for the CDR3: TGTGCCAGCAGCCCCCGGGGAAGTACAGGGTCAGCCGAGCAGTACTTC. This codes for CASSPRGSTGSAEQYF.

This clone was observed a handful of times. The J gene is TRBJ2-1, the V gene TRBV5-1; unclear D gene. CDR1 and CDR2 from the germline V gene are SGHRS and YFSETQ. This CDR3 comprises 14 residues. V was trimmed by 0 bases and J by 7 bases, leaving 11 bases between them. In nucleotides, the CDR3 is TGCGCCAGCAGCTTGGCTAGTCCCATAAATGAGCAGTTCTTC. This encodes CASSLASPINEQFF. Variable domain in full (rest from reference TRBV5-1 and TRBJ2-1): KAGVTQTPRYLIKTRGQQVTLSCSPISGHRSVSWYQQTPGQGLQFLFEYFSETQRNKGNFPGRFSGRQFSNSRSEMNVSTLELGDSALYLCASSLASPINEQFFGPGTRLTVL.

The rearrangement links TRBV24-1 to TRBJ2-3; 8 bases fit TRBD2. The CDR3 consists of 15 residues. After removal of 4 bases from V and 1 base from J, the junction contained 3 bases not matched to a gene. Per the germline V gene, CDR1 is KGHDR and CDR2 is SFDVKD. The CDR3 protein is CATSELGGGTDTQYF. DNA of the CDR3: TGTGCCACCAGTGAGCTCGGGGGGGGCACAGATACGCAGTATTTT.

The rearrangement uses TRBV5-6 and TRBJ2-3, with TRBD1 identical over 10 bases. The CDR3 loop spans 15 amino acids. Germline trimming cut 1 base from V and 5 bases from J; bases unmatched to any gene: 4. From germline, CDR1 is SGHDT and CDR2 YYEEEE. The CDR3 region is CASSLWTGGRDTQYF. For the CDR3, the DNA is TGTGCCAGCAGCTTGTGGACAGGGGGTAGAGATACGCAGTATTTT.

This chain connects TRBV2 to TRBJ1-1; no clear D. The germline V gene encodes CDR1 SNHLY and CDR2 FYNNEI. Trimming cost V 6 bases and J 3 bases, with 11 bases left between them. The CDR3 loop spans 13 amino acids. The CDR3 DNA sequence: TGTGCCAGCAGCATGAACGAGGACACTGAAGCTTTCTTT. Its translation is CASSMNEDTEAFF.

The chain uses TRBV7-3 and TRBJ2-5; 8 bases map to TRBD1. CDR1 and CDR2 from the germline V gene are SGHTA and FQGTGA. The CDR3 spans 14 residues. The junction had 4 bases not matched to a gene; V was cut back by 5 bases and J by 2 bases. DNA for the CDR3: TGTGCCAGCAGCCGAGGGACAGGACAAGAGACCCAGTACTTC. It encodes CASSRGTGQETQYF.

The V call is TRBV9, the J call TRBJ1-5; possible D gene TRBD1, 6 bases. CDR3 length: 15 amino acids. Germline CDR1 and CDR2: SGDLS and YYNGEE. V lost 4 bases, J lost 3 bases, and 14 bases lay in between. CDR3 in amino acids: CASSPGTLDNQPQHF. Written as DNA, the CDR3 is TGTGCCAGCAGCCCGGGGACACTAGACAATCAGCCCCAGCATTTT.

V gene TRBV5-1 combines with J gene TRBJ1-5, with D possibly being TRBD1 (6 bases). The CDR3 extends over 14 amino acids. Deletions cut 4 bases from V and 11 bases from J, with 19 bases between. Germline V CDR1 and CDR2: SGHRS, YFSETQ. The CDR3 reads CASSNGTRDAAQHF. The CDR3 coding sequence is TGCGCCAGCAGCAACGGGACAAGAGACGCAGCCCAGCATTTT.

This rearrangement joins TRBV19 to TRBJ1-3; D call uncertain. Trimming shortened V by 6 bases and J by 3 bases, and 15 bases separated the two germline ends. From germline, CDR1 is LNHDA and CDR2 SQIVND (reference sequence). CDR3 length equals 15 residues. CDR3 amino acids: CASRSILGGGNTIYF. The CDR3 DNA reads TGTGCCAGTAGATCCATTTTAGGCGGTGGAAACACCATATATTTT.

The CDR3 bases are TGTGCCAGTAGTATGAGTTTAAGACTCTACGGAGGGCAGTACTTC. Its protein is CASSMSLRLYGGQYF. J is TRBJ2-7 and V is TRBV19; possibly TRBD2 for D (5 bases). This CDR3 is built from 15 residues. The germline CDR1 and CDR2 sequences are LNHDA and SQIVND (reference sequence). V shed 3 bases and J shed 9 bases, with 21 bases lying between them.

This clone was counted once. The V call is TRBV2, the J call TRBJ2-7, with D possibly being TRBD1 (7 bases). CDR1 is SNHLY and CDR2 is FYNNEI in the germline V gene. Trimming took off 4 bases at V and 3 bases at J, with 13 bases between the two ends. There are 14 residues in the CDR3. The CDR3 sequence: CASSAQGEDYEQYF. In DNA, the CDR3 is TGTGCCAGCAGTGCCCAGGGGGAGGACTACGAGCAGTACTTC.

The chain couples TRBV24-1 to TRBJ1-2; 10 bases map to TRBD1. J gave up 7 bases and V 4 bases, and 14 bases lay outside the gene matches. The germline V gene has CDR1 KGHDR and CDR2 SFDVKD. This CDR3 has 17 residues. DNA of the CDR3: TGTGCCACCAGTGAATCTCCGGGACAGGGGATCTCTTCTGGCTACACCTTC. Amino acid sequence: CATSESPGQGISSGYTF.